The 17 T cell receptor beta chains reported below all come from one sample, sequenced in a study of T cells after yellow fever vaccination (dated by TCRdb to the late 2010s). The receptor library was made with 5' RACE. This sample was sequenced with an Illumina HiSeq 2500. Starting from the raw public reads, TCRdb applied fastp trimming at Q25, assembled clones with MiXCR and retained in-frame beta chains. CDR3 protein sequences are deduplicated, and each keeps its most common genes and DNA. The sample table records under 300,000 distinct CDR3 sequences; roughly 7.2% of these occur just once. The ten largest clones take up about 0.85% of the sample. This sample's treatment or condition label indicates: live attenuated yellow fever vaccine strain. The sequencing used CD4+ T cells sorted from PBMCs, collected 15 days after the yellow fever booster vaccination. These receptors were taken from a man aged 30 to 39 who received the YFV17D yellow fever vaccine.

This clonotype was recorded many times. The rearrangement links TRBV21-1 to TRBJ2-2; the DNA was not used to check the table's D call, TRBD1. TRBV21-1 is listed as a pseudogene. The CDR3 is made up of 17 amino acids. For the CDR3, the DNA is TGTGCCAGCAGCAAAGTCGACAGGGAGGGGTTCCCCGGGGAGCTGTTTTTT. Translation gives CASSKVDREGFPGELFF.

The chain couples TRBV11-2 to TRBJ2-2; tentatively, D is TRBD2 (5 bases). Trimming cost V 5 bases and J 3 bases, with 13 bases left between them. The CDR3 has 15 amino acids. Per germline, CDR1 SGHAT and CDR2 FQNNGV. The CDR3: CASSLRGGDTGELFF. As DNA, the CDR3 is TGTGCCAGCAGCCTACGGGGTGGGGACACCGGGGAGCTGTTTTTT.

In this sample, this clonotype turned up many times. The chain joins TRBV5-1 to TRBJ2-7; D might be TRBD2 (6 bases). This CDR3 is built from 14 residues. Germline CDR1 SGHRS, CDR2 YFSETQ. V lost 3 bases and J lost 0, with 10 bases in between. Written as DNA, the CDR3 is TGCGCCAGCAGCTGGAGGGTTAGCTCCTACGAGCAGTACTTC. It encodes CASSWRVSSYEQYF.

Of note for this clonotype: A much larger clone sits a single nucleotide away, making a read error possible. The chain carries TRBV5-1 and TRBJ2-5, with a tentative D call TRBD1 (6 bases). Germline V gene lookup returns CDR1 SGHRS and CDR2 YFSETQ. The CDR3 is 13 residues long. Between the trimmed V and J ends, which lost 4 bases and 5 bases, there was a span of 12 bases. CDR3: CASSPRGFETQYF. The CDR3 nucleotides read TGCGCCAGCAGCCCCAGGGGTTTTGAGACCCAGTACTTC.

In this sample, this clonotype turned up many times. The J gene is TRBJ2-3, the V gene TRBV7-2; no clear D. The germline V gene has CDR1 SGHTA and CDR2 FQGNSA. The CDR3 runs to 15 residues. Deletions cut 1 base from V and 2 bases from J, with 10 bases between. As DNA, the CDR3 is TGTGCCAGCAGCTTAGGCTCAGCGAACACAGATACGCAGTATTTT. This codes for CASSLGSANTDTQYF.

This clonotype was recorded a few times. The rearrangement joins TRBV6-5 to TRBJ2-7, with unresolved D. Per the germline V gene, CDR1 is MNHEY and CDR2 is SVGAGI. V was clipped by 2 bases and J by 2 bases, with 10 bases between them. The CDR3 loop spans 14 amino acids. The CDR3 nucleotides read TGTGCCAGCAGTTACGGGTCCAAACCCTACGAGCAGTACTTC. Residues: CASSYGSKPYEQYF.

The table lists this clonotype with a few counts. J is TRBJ2-2 and V is TRBV4-3; unclear D gene. CDR3 length: 14 amino acids. Trimming took 4 bases from V and 0 from J, leaving 6 bases between them. Germline-derived CDR1 and CDR2 are LGHNA and YSLEER. DNA of the CDR3: TGCGCCAGCAGCCCGCAACCGAACACCGGGGAGCTGTTTTTT. This codes for CASSPQPNTGELFF.

This clonotype was counted only a few times. The V and J genes are TRBV20-1 and TRBJ2-1; D call uncertain. Trimming cost V 6 bases and J 15 bases, with 15 bases left between them. The CDR3 length is 10 residues. Germline V gene sequence: CDR1 DFQATT, CDR2 SNEGSKA (reference sequence). In DNA, the CDR3 is TGCAGTGCCGGCCCCCCCTTTCCGTTCTTC. This gives the protein CSAGPPFPFF.

The V and J genes are TRBV7-9 and TRBJ2-7; D unclear. V shed 10 bases and J shed 4 bases, with 17 bases lying between them. This CDR3 is 13 amino acids long. The germline V gene has CDR1 SEHNR and CDR2 FQNEAQ (reference sequence). CDR3 coding DNA: TGTGCCATCGGCCCAGGCCTCATATACGAGCAGTACTTC. Translated: CAIGPGLIYEQYF.

This clonotype was detected many times. V usage is TRBV7-9 and J usage is TRBJ1-5; no reliable D call. The CDR3 consists of 14 residues. Per germline, CDR1 SEHNR and CDR2 FQNEAQ (reference sequence). The V end was cut by 5 bases, the J end by 4 bases, with 12 bases between. The CDR3 DNA reads TGTGCCAGCAGCCCCGGGTCAATAAATCAGCCCCAGCATTTT. This codes for CASSPGSINQPQHF.

This clonotype was recorded a few times. V gene TRBV7-2 combines with J gene TRBJ2-7; D ambiguous. From germline, CDR1 is SGHTA and CDR2 FQGNSA. V shed 0 bases and J shed 7 bases, with 22 bases lying between them. CDR3 size: 17 residues. The CDR3 protein is CASSLAGTPQAPFEQYF. CDR3 DNA sequence: TGTGCCAGCAGCTTAGCGGGCACGCCCCAGGCACCTTTTGAGCAGTACTTC.

This clonotype has at least ten counts. The chain employs TRBV20-1 and TRBJ2-1; no definite D call. CDR3 length equals 15 residues. Germline V gene lookup returns CDR1 DFQATT and CDR2 SNEGSKA (reference sequence). Trimming cost V 3 bases and J 0 bases, with 12 bases left between them. CDR3 amino acids: CSARTTTNSYNEQFF. The CDR3 nucleotides read TGCAGTGCTAGGACCACCACGAACTCCTACAATGAGCAGTTCTTC.

This clonotype was seen a few times. V gene TRBV11-2 combines with J gene TRBJ2-5; 13 bases match TRBD2. The V gene's germline CDR1 is SGHAT and CDR2 FQNNGV. J lost 5 bases, V lost 4 bases, and 10 bases had no gene match. This CDR3 has 17 amino acids. CDR3 loop: CASSSPTSGRLRETQYF. In nucleotides, the CDR3 is TGTGCCAGCAGCTCTCCGACTAGCGGGAGGCTCCGGGAGACCCAGTACTTC.

The V call is TRBV20-1, the J call TRBJ2-7; maybe TRBD2 (5 bases). Per germline, CDR1 DFQATT and CDR2 SNEGSKA (reference sequence). Trimming stripped 0 bases from V and 0 bases from J, with 12 bases between. The CDR3 consists of 15 residues. CDR3 sequence: CSARDKTRSSYEQYF. Written as DNA, the CDR3 is TGCAGTGCTAGAGATAAAACTAGAAGCTCCTACGAGCAGTACTTC.

The chain employs TRBV11-2 and TRBJ2-5; 8 bases map to TRBD2. This CDR3 comprises 14 residues. V was clipped by 7 bases and J by 6 bases; unmatched bases: 10. Per the germline V gene, CDR1 is SGHAT and CDR2 is FQNNGV. The CDR3 nucleotides are TGTGCCAGCACCGTAACGGGGGGGGGCAAGACCCAGTACTTC. This translates into CASTVTGGGKTQYF.

A few counts support this clonotype. The V gene is TRBV7-9, the J gene TRBJ1-4, with D possibly matching TRBD1 (5 bases). The CDR3 runs 12 residues. The V end lost 1 base, the J end lost 12 bases, and 9 bases lay between the germline ends. The germline CDR1 and CDR2 sequences are SEHNR and FQNEAQ (reference sequence). The CDR3 nucleotides read TGTGCCAGCAGCTTAGGAGGGACGGAACTGTTTTTT. The encoded protein is CASSLGGTELFF.

The chain employs TRBV4-2 and TRBJ1-1; 7 bases map to TRBD1. V lost 3 bases to trimming and J lost 5 bases; unmatched junction nucleotides: 12. Germline assignment: CDR1 LGHNA and CDR2 YNFKEQ. This CDR3 contains 16 residues. CDR3 in DNA: TGTGCCAGCAGCCAGGACCCGGGACAGAAGAATACTGAAGCTTTCTTT. Protein product: CASSQDPGQKNTEAFF.